A single sample is the source of the 26 T cell receptor beta chains below, sequenced in a study of T cell responses to AZD1222 COVID-19 vaccine. Repertoires were generated with immunoSEQ multiplex PCR, while TCRdb's copy carries only in-frame clones and drops some. The table has under 150,000 clones, roughly 90% seen once; the top ten hold roughly 4%. The sample here was peripheral blood, taken on day 0 of AZD1222 vaccination. Receptor source: an adult in good health.

The chain carries TRBV5-6 and TRBJ1-2; D gene unclear. Germline V gives CDR1 SGHDT, CDR2 YYEEEE. The CDR3 runs to 15 residues. Trimming removed 4 bases at V and 1 base at J, with 14 bases between. The CDR3 reads CASSKLSGFNYGYTF. CDR3 nucleotides: TGTGCCAGCAGCAAACTCTCAGGTTTTAACTATGGCTACACCTTC.

The rearrangement uses TRBV7-9 and TRBJ1-2; tentative D call: TRBD1 (6 bases). This CDR3 is built from 15 residues. V lost 5 bases and J 5 bases, leaving 18 bases between the germline ends. In germline, CDR1 is SEHNR, CDR2 FQNEAQ (reference sequence). The CDR3 coding sequence is TGTGCCAGCAGCCCCTCGGGGACATCAATTTATGGCTACACCTTC. It yields the protein CASSPSGTSIYGYTF.

This sequence joins TRBV5-4 and TRBJ1-6; 10 nucleotides line up with TRBD1. The trim removed 3 bases at V and 7 bases at J, leaving 1 base unmatched. Germline-derived CDR1 and CDR2 are SGHNT and YYREEE (reference sequence). The CDR3 is 14 amino acids. The CDR3 sequence: CASSSGQGNSPLHF. CDR3 in DNA: TGTGCCAGCAGCTCGGGACAGGGGAATTCACCCCTCCACTTT.

This clone appeared once. The chain is built from TRBV25-1 and TRBJ1-1, with a weak D call TRBD1 (6 bases). The length of the CDR3 is 14 residues. The germline V gene has CDR1 MGHDK and CDR2 SYGVNS. The V gene lost 6 bases and the J gene lost 1 base, with 12 bases spanning the gap. CDR3 loop: CASSAAGANTEAFF. CDR3 nucleotides: TGTGCCAGCAGCGCAGCGGGGGCGAACACTGAAGCTTTCTTT.

This rearrangement joins TRBV6-5 to TRBJ2-2, with TRBD1 as a possible D gene (5 bases). This CDR3 region has 14 residues. Germline CDR1 reads MNHEY; CDR2 reads SVGAGI. Trimming removed 6 bases at V and 6 bases at J, with 14 bases between. The CDR3 nucleotides are TGTGCCAGCAGGGCCAGGGTAATGGCCGGGGAGCTGTTTTTT. Encoded protein: CASRARVMAGELFF.

The chain is built from TRBV9 and TRBJ1-5, with a weak D call TRBD1 (5 bases). The CDR3 runs 14 residues. V lost 3 bases and J 9 bases, leaving 16 bases between the germline ends. Germline assignment: CDR1 SGDLS and CDR2 YYNGEE. DNA of the CDR3: TGTGCCAGCAGCGCGGGGCAGGCTCAGTGGCCCCAGCATTTT. It translates to CASSAGQAQWPQHF.

CDR3 coding DNA: TGTGCCAGCAGTCCCACGGTAGGGGGCTCCTATAATTCACCCCTCCACTTT. Protein product: CASSPTVGGSYNSPLHF. V usage is TRBV6-6 and J usage is TRBJ1-6, with D possibly matching TRBD1 (6 bases). The CDR3 runs 17 residues. Trimming removed 5 bases from V and 0 bases from J, with 14 bases in between. The germline V gene encodes CDR1 MNHNY and CDR2 SVGAGI (reference sequence).

V gene TRBV12-3 or TRBV12-4 combines with J gene TRBJ1-2; perhaps TRBD1 as D (6 bases). The CDR3 is made up of 13 amino acids. V was pared by 6 bases and J by 6 bases, with 14 bases between. In DNA form, the CDR3 reads TGTGCCAGCAGACTAGCGGGGGCTCATGGCTACACCTTC. Translated, it gives CASRLAGAHGYTF.

The chain combines TRBV13 with TRBJ1-6; D is uncertain. Trimming shortened V by 3 bases and J by 10 bases, and 13 bases separated the two germline ends. This CDR3 has 14 amino acids. Germline V gene data show CDR1 as PRHDT and CDR2 as FYEKMQ (reference sequence). CDR3 nucleotide sequence: TGTGCCAGCAGCTTGCACAGATCAAACTCACCCCTCCACTTT. Its protein product is CASSLHRSNSPLHF.

This sequence joins TRBV10-1 and TRBJ2-1; 7 bases align to TRBD1. The CDR3 contains 13 residues. Germline trimming cut 8 bases from V and 4 bases from J; bases unmatched to any gene: 5. Germline CDR1 is WNHNN and CDR2 is SYGVQD (reference sequence). Here the CDR3 reads CASSGQVYNEQFF. CDR3 sequence (DNA): TGCGCCAGCTCAGGACAGGTTTACAATGAGCAGTTCTTC.

This sequence joins TRBV6-5 and TRBJ2-5; 8 positions agree with TRBD1. This CDR3 contains 16 residues. Germline CDR1 reads MNHEY; CDR2 reads SVGAGI. Losses at the gene ends were 2 bases for V and 5 bases for J; bases not matched to a gene: 10. CDR3 sequence reads: CASSYRWTGRKETQYF. CDR3 nucleotides: TGTGCCAGCAGTTACCGGTGGACAGGGAGGAAGGAGACCCAGTACTTC.

The V gene is TRBV15, the J gene TRBJ1-3, with a possible D match to TRBD1 (6 bases). This CDR3 has 17 residues. Trimming took off 3 bases at V and 0 bases at J, with 15 bases between the two ends. CDR1 and CDR2 from the germline V gene are LNHNV and YYDKDF (reference sequence). CDR3 region: CATSRGQMGTSGNTIYF. CDR3 DNA: TGTGCCACCAGCAGGGGACAAATGGGGACCTCTGGAAACACCATATATTTT.

The rearrangement uses TRBV5-1 and TRBJ1-1, with a tentative D call TRBD1 (6 bases). V was shortened by 5 bases and J by 5 bases, with 7 bases between the two germline ends. Germline CDR1 reads SGHRS; CDR2 reads YFSETQ. This CDR3 is 11 amino acids long. CDR3 sequence: CASRRGTEAFF. In DNA, the CDR3 is TGCGCCAGCAGAAGGGGGACTGAAGCTTTCTTT.

The count of this clone is one. Here the CDR3 DNA reads TGTGCCAGCAGCTTTCGGGGGGCCGGGGCAGATACGCAGTATTTT. This sequence encodes CASSFRGAGADTQYF. The chain carries TRBV5-6 and TRBJ2-3; D might be TRBD2 (7 bases). Trimming removed 2 bases at V and 4 bases at J, with 14 bases between. Germline CDR1 and CDR2: SGHDT and YYEEEE. This CDR3 is 15 amino acids long. Variable domain in full (rest from reference TRBV5-6 and TRBJ2-3): DAGVTQSPTHLIKTRGQQVTLRCSPKSGHDTVSWYQQALGQGPQFIFQYYEEEERQRGNFPDRFSGHQFPNYSSELNVNALLLGDSALYLCASSFRGAGADTQYFGPGTRLTVL.

The CDR3 here is CASSLVSPNTEAFF. For the CDR3, the DNA is TGCGCCAGCAGCTTGGTGAGCCCGAACACTGAAGCTTTCTTT. This chain joins TRBV5-1 and TRBJ1-1; D gene uncertain. This CDR3 is 14 amino acids long. Germline V gene data show CDR1 as SGHRS and CDR2 as YFSETQ. Trimming removed 0 bases from V and 1 base from J, with 7 bases in between.

The table lists this clone with a few counts. The CDR3 DNA sequence: TGTGCCAGCAGTTGGTCGGCGGGGGGACCGGAGACCCAGTACTTC. It encodes CASSWSAGGPETQYF. V and J are TRBV6-2 or TRBV6-3 and TRBJ2-5; TRBD2 agrees at 8 bases. The CDR3 has 15 amino acids. J gave up 5 bases and V 4 bases, and 9 bases lay outside the gene matches. From germline, CDR1 is MNHEY and CDR2 SVGEGT.

The V gene is TRBV9, the J gene TRBJ1-5, with 8 bases fitting TRBD1. This CDR3 region has 14 residues. V lost 2 bases and J lost 7; bases outside the gene matches: 5. Germline loops: CDR1 SGDLS, CDR2 YYNGEE. The CDR3 nucleotides read TGTGCCAGCAGCGTCGAAGACAGGGGCCAGCCCCAGCATTTT. Amino acid sequence: CASSVEDRGQPQHF.

The V gene is TRBV6-5, the J gene TRBJ2-3; D possibly uses TRBD1 or TRBD2 (5 bases each). Trimming cost V 3 bases and J 6 bases, with 7 bases left between them. Germline V gene lookup returns CDR1 MNHEY and CDR2 SVGAGI. This CDR3 has 12 amino acids. CDR3 sequence: CASSYWGDTQYF. CDR3 nucleotide sequence: TGTGCCAGCAGTTATTGGGGGGATACGCAGTATTTT.

This clone appeared a single time. The rearrangement uses TRBV23-1 and TRBJ1-5; the match to TRBD1 covers 7 bases. TRBV23-1 is given ORF status, its function remaining uncertain. CDR3 length: 18 amino acids. V gave up 2 bases and J gave up 6 bases; unmatched junction bases: 16. The CDR3 reads CASSQHLRRQGFTQPQHF. CDR3 nucleotide sequence: TGCGCCAGCAGTCAACATCTCCGGAGACAGGGTTTCACTCAGCCCCAGCATTTT.

The genes are TRBV5-1 and TRBJ1-1, with 11 bases identical to TRBD1. Looked up from germline, CDR1 is SGHRS and CDR2 is YFSETQ. V shed 4 bases and J 0 bases; nucleotides not matched to a gene: 5. This CDR3 has 16 residues. The CDR3 reads CASSIGQGALNTEAFF. In nucleotides, the CDR3 is TGCGCCAGCAGCATTGGACAGGGGGCCTTGAACACTGAAGCTTTCTTT.

This clone occurred a few times. The chain carries TRBV30 and TRBJ1-6; maybe TRBD1 (5 bases). Germline assignment: CDR1 GTSNPN and CDR2 SVGIG (reference sequence). CDR3 length: 23 residues. With 3 bases removed from V and 0 bases from J, the gap between germline ends came to 33 bases. The DNA of the CDR3 is TGTGCCTGGAGGTCGCGCGGGAGGGTTCGAGTTTGGGGACCTAGCTCCTATAATTCACCCCTCCACTTT. As protein: CAWRSRGRVRVWGPSSYNSPLHF. The entire variable domain, with the rest obtained from reference TRBV30 and TRBJ1-6, is as follows: SQTIHQWPATLVQPVGSPLSLECTVEGTSNPNLYWYRQAAGRGLQLLFYSVGIGQISSEVPQNLSASRPQDRQFILSSKKLLLSDSGFYLCAWRSRGRVRVWGPSSYNSPLHFGNGTRLTVT.

The chain uses TRBV6-5 and TRBJ2-3; 12 nucleotides match TRBD2. Germline V lookup: CDR1 MNHEY, CDR2 SVGAGI. The CDR3 is 15 residues long. Trimming took 4 bases from V and 5 from J; bases not matched to a gene: 4. Written as DNA, the CDR3 is TGTGCCAGCAGTTCCCTAGCGGGGGGGCGAGATACGCAGTATTTT. Amino acid sequence: CASSSLAGGRDTQYF.

The CDR3 loop is CASSIQGQGEKLFF. In DNA form, the CDR3 reads TGTGCCAGTAGTATACAGGGGCAAGGGGAAAAACTGTTTTTT. The chain is built from TRBV19 and TRBJ1-4, with D perhaps matching TRBD1 (6 bases). Germline V gene data show CDR1 as LNHDA and CDR2 as SQIVND (reference sequence). Trimming took 2 bases from V and 8 from J, leaving 12 bases between them. The CDR3 spans 14 residues.

This sequence joins TRBV9 and TRBJ2-3, with unresolved D. Trimming cost V 2 bases and J 6 bases, with 10 bases left between them. The CDR3 consists of 13 residues. Germline V gene data show CDR1 as SGDLS and CDR2 as YYNGEE. The CDR3, as DNA: TGTGCCAGCAGCGTCGACCCGGACGATACGCAGTATTTT. Translation: CASSVDPDDTQYF.

The chain carries TRBV19 and TRBJ1-1, with TRBD1 identical over 7 bases. The CDR3 runs to 12 residues. CDR1 is LNHDA, CDR2 SQIVND, per germline (reference sequence). V lost 1 base to trimming and J lost 12 bases; unmatched junction nucleotides: 5. CDR3 sequence reads: CASSIVDRATFF. CDR3 DNA sequence: TGTGCCAGTAGTATAGTAGACAGGGCAACTTTCTTT.

V and J are TRBV11-1 and TRBJ2-3, with 9 nucleotides matching TRBD2. V trimming: 5 bases; J trimming: 2 bases; junction bases outside the gene matches: 5. CDR1 is SGHAT and CDR2 is FQDESV in the germline V gene (reference sequence). The CDR3 is made up of 15 amino acids. In nucleotides, the CDR3 is TGTGCCAGCAGCCCGGCTAGCGGGGACACAGATACGCAGTATTTT. This codes for CASSPASGDTDTQYF.